This T cell receptor beta chain appears in the sequencing data of a study of vaccination and CD4 T cells after COVID-19. Study-level background: Stimuli were overlapping spike peptide pools of SARS-CoV-2 and three common cold coronaviruses (HCoV-NL63, HCoV-OC43, HCoV-229E).

Cultured CD4+ T cell DNA was sequenced using the Oncomine TCR Beta short-read assay. One entry per CDR3 protein results from TCRdb running MiXCR on the PCR reads. The sample consists of thousands of distinct CDR3 sequences, 25% to 40% of them appearing once. Treatment indicated: approximately nine-day PBMC culture with coronavirus spike peptide pools or control peptides (ViraFEST assay). The unexposed donor's CD4+ T cells were collected before the COVID-19 pandemic (2011-2018). Germline CDR1 is SGHTA and CDR2 is FQGTGA. This CDR3 is built from 14 residues. V was cut by 9 bases and J by 7 bases, with 21 bases left in between. Regarding this clonotype: Its antigen is not known.

The chain uses TRBV7-3 and TRBJ2-5; possibly TRBD1 or TRBD2 for D (5 bases each). This clonotype was sampled from a human donor in good health. The material sequenced was CD4+ T cells from blood, cultured in vitro. The CDR3 here is CASSTAASIGTQYF. Written as DNA, the CDR3 is TGTGCCAGTTCGACAGCGGCGAGTATCGGGACCCAGTACTTC.